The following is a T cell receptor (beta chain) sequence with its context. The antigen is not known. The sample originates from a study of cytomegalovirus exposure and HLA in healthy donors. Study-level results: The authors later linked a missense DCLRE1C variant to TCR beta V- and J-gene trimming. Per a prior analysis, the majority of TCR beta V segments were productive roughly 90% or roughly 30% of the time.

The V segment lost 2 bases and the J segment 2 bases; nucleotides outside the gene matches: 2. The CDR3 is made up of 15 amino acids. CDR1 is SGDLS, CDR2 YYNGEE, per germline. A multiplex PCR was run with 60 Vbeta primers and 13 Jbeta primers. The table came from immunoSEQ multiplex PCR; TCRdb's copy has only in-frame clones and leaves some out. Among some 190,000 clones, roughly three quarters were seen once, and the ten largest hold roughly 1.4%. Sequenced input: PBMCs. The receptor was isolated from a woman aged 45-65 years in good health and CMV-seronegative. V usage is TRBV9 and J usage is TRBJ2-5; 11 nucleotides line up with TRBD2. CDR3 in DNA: TGTGCCAGCAGCGTCGCTAGCGGGGGGCAAGAGACCCAGTACTTC. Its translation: CASSVASGGQETQYF.